Each of the 25 T cell receptor beta chains below was sequenced from the same sample in a study of cytomegalovirus exposure and HLA in healthy donors. Produced via immunoSEQ multiplex PCR; TCRdb's table is partial and in-frame only. The top ten hold 1.5% to 2% of the sample, which has about 130,000 clones, 95% to 96% seen once. Sequencing input: PBMCs. These receptors were obtained from a man aged 18 to 35 in good health and CMV-seronegative.

V usage is TRBV11-2 and J usage is TRBJ2-4; D possibly corresponds to TRBD1 (6 bases). Per the germline V gene, CDR1 is SGHAT and CDR2 is FQNNGV. The CDR3 runs 15 residues. Trimming cost V 5 bases and J 1 base, with 12 bases left between them. The CDR3 DNA reads TGTGCCAGCAGCCAAACCACAGGGGCCAAAAACATTCAGTACTTC. It codes for CASSQTTGAKNIQYF.

The gene calls are TRBV7-2 and TRBJ2-7; 7 bases match TRBD2. CDR1 and CDR2 from the germline V gene are SGHTA and FQGNSA. V was pared by 4 bases and J by 4 bases, with 7 bases of the junction left unmatched. The CDR3 spans 14 residues. The DNA of the CDR3 is TGTGCCAGCAGCTCCGGACTAGATTGGTACGAGCAGTACTTC. It yields the protein CASSSGLDWYEQYF.

V is TRBV4-3 and J is TRBJ1-2; perhaps TRBD1 as D (5 bases). V dropped 4 bases and J dropped 8 bases, with 14 bases sitting between them. Germline V gives CDR1 LGHNA, CDR2 YSLEER. This CDR3 spans 13 amino acids. This chain's CDR3 is CASSRQGGGGYTF. CDR3 nucleotides: TGCGCCAGCAGCCGCCAGGGAGGCGGGGGCTACACCTTC.

The chain recombines TRBV5-1 with TRBJ2-7; D unclear. CDR1 and CDR2 from the germline V gene are SGHRS and YFSETQ. The CDR3 has 11 amino acids. Trimming cost V 0 bases and J 7 bases, with 5 bases left between them. The CDR3 loop reads CASSLAGEQYF. CDR3 in DNA: TGCGCCAGCAGCTTGGCCGGGGAGCAGTACTTC.

The rearrangement uses TRBV28 and TRBJ2-3, with 13 positions matching TRBD2. The CDR3 consists of 17 residues. Germline assignment: CDR1 MDHEN and CDR2 SYDVKM. V lost 1 base, J lost 3 bases, and 4 bases stayed unmatched. DNA for the CDR3: TGTGCCAGCAGTTTATACGGGACTAGCGGGGTGACAGATACGCAGTATTTT. This gives the protein CASSLYGTSGVTDTQYF. The variable domain in full, with the rest retrieved from reference TRBV28 and TRBJ2-3, is DVKVTQSSRYLVKRTGEKVFLECVQDMDHENMFWYRQDPGLGLRLIYFSYDVKMKEKGDIPEGYSVSREKKERFSLILESASTNQTSMYLCASSLYGTSGVTDTQYFGPGTRLTVL.

This chain joins TRBV7-2 and TRBJ2-5; the D gene is possibly TRBD1 (6 bases). Trimming removed 3 bases from V and 0 bases from J, with 8 bases in between. The CDR3 spans 14 residues. Germline loops: CDR1 SGHTA, CDR2 FQGNSA. CDR3 residues: CASSFQGNQETQYF. The CDR3 DNA sequence: TGTGCCAGCAGCTTCCAGGGGAACCAAGAGACCCAGTACTTC.

This chain connects TRBV6-5 to TRBJ1-2, with D possibly TRBD1 on 5 matching bases. Germline loops: CDR1 MNHEY, CDR2 SVGAGI. V was clipped by 8 bases and J by 0 bases, with 13 bases between them. This CDR3 has 14 residues. Here the CDR3 reads CASRLRAANYGYTF. CDR3 DNA: TGTGCCAGCCGCCTCAGGGCTGCTAACTATGGCTACACCTTC.

The gene calls are TRBV28 and TRBJ1-2; 7 nucleotides match TRBD1. The V and J ends lost 1 base and 5 bases, in that order; junction bases with no gene match: 7. Germline V gives CDR1 MDHEN, CDR2 SYDVKM. The CDR3 is 15 amino acids. The CDR3 spells CASSLYLGTDYGYTF. The DNA for the CDR3 is TGTGCCAGCAGTTTATACCTCGGGACAGATTATGGCTACACCTTC.

The rearrangement joins TRBV7-9 to TRBJ1-3, with D uncertain. Trimming removed 5 bases from V and 2 bases from J, with 4 bases in between. This CDR3 is built from 12 residues. Germline CDR1 and CDR2: SEHNR and FQNEAQ (reference sequence). CDR3 in DNA: TGTGCCAGCAGCAAGCCTGGAAACACCATATATTTT. Protein: CASSKPGNTIYF. The whole variable domain, remainder taken from reference TRBV7-9 and TRBJ1-3, is DTGVSQNPRHKITKRGQNVTFRCDPISEHNRLYWYRQTLGQGPEFLTYFQNEAQLEKSRLLSDRFSAERPKGSFSTLEIQRTEQGDSAMYLCASSKPGNTIYFGEGSWLTVV.

The chain employs TRBV6-1 and TRBJ1-5, with a possible D match to TRBD1 (5 bases). In germline, CDR1 is MNHNS, CDR2 SASEGT. The CDR3 is 15 amino acids. V lost 3 bases, J lost 5 bases, and 14 bases lay in between. CDR3 sequence (DNA): TGTGCCAGCAGTGAGGTATGGGGGAGGGATCAGCCCCAGCATTTT. Translation: CASSEVWGRDQPQHF.

The rearrangement uses TRBV2 and TRBJ2-3, with 7 bases fitting TRBD2. The V gene's germline CDR1 is SNHLY and CDR2 FYNNEI. The V segment lost 3 bases and the J segment 4 bases; nucleotides outside the gene matches: 7. The CDR3 contains 15 residues. The CDR3 is CASSEDGRSPDTQYF. DNA for the CDR3: TGTGCCAGCAGTGAGGACGGGAGGTCTCCAGATACGCAGTATTTT.

This chain connects TRBV6-1 to TRBJ2-7; D is ambiguous. Germline V gene data show CDR1 as MNHNS and CDR2 as SASEGT. Trimming removed 7 bases from V and 2 bases from J, with 12 bases in between. The CDR3 extends over 13 amino acids. The CDR3 reads CASIGRHTYEQYF. CDR3 DNA: TGTGCCAGCATCGGCAGGCATACCTACGAGCAGTACTTC.

About this clone itself: The junction departs from germline at one end; a sequencing error may be responsible. The genes are TRBV4-3 and TRBJ2-7; the D is unclear. The CDR3 covers 13 residues. Germline CDR1 is LGHNA and CDR2 is YSLEER. The CDR3 region has the DNA TGCACCAGCAGCCAACATCGAGCCTACGAGCAGTACTTC. This encodes CTSSQHRAYEQYF.

The chain joins TRBV25-1 to TRBJ1-2; possibly TRBD1 for D (5 bases). This CDR3 comprises 15 residues. Germline values: CDR1 MGHDK, CDR2 SYGVNS. The V and J ends lost 6 bases and 7 bases respectively, with 21 bases between them. DNA of the CDR3: TGTGCCAGCAGCGTGATAGAGGTGGGGCAAGGTGGCTACACCTTC. This encodes CASSVIEVGQGGYTF.

The chain couples TRBV19 to TRBJ2-5; 9 positions agree with TRBD2. Looked up from germline, CDR1 is LNHDA and CDR2 is SQIVND (reference sequence). The CDR3 has 16 residues. V shed 7 bases and J 5 bases; nucleotides not matched to a gene: 14. The CDR3 DNA follows: TGTGCCAGTACCCCCACCTTAGCGGGAGAGGGGGAGACCCAGTACTTC. Protein sequence: CASTPTLAGEGETQYF.

The J gene is TRBJ2-1, the V gene TRBV7-2; 12 positions agree with TRBD1. Trimming cost V 4 bases and J 10 bases; bases outside gene matches: 8. In germline, CDR1 is SGHTA, CDR2 FQGNSA. The CDR3 consists of 15 residues. The CDR3 here is CASSSPGQGAWEQFF. The DNA of the CDR3 is TGTGCCAGCAGCTCACCGGGACAGGGGGCATGGGAGCAGTTCTTC.

The chain employs TRBV4-3 and TRBJ1-2, with D tentatively TRBD1 (5 bases). The V end lost 1 base, the J end lost 6 bases, and 9 bases lay between the germline ends. Looked up from germline, CDR1 is LGHNA and CDR2 is YSLEER. The CDR3 runs 13 residues. The CDR3 DNA follows: TGCGCCAGCAGCCAAGCAGGGTACCATGGCTACACCTTC. The encoded protein is CASSQAGYHGYTF.

The chain has TRBV28 and TRBJ1-5; 10 bases map to TRBD1. The CDR3 contains 15 residues. V dropped 5 bases and J dropped 7; count of bases not matched to a gene: 8. Germline CDR1 and CDR2: MDHEN and SYDVKM. The CDR3 DNA reads TGTGCCAGCAGTCCCGGACAGGGGGAAGGGCAGCCCCAGCATTTT. Its translation is CASSPGQGEGQPQHF. The full variable domain, rest sourced from reference TRBV28 and TRBJ1-5, is DVKVTQSSRYLVKRTGEKVFLECVQDMDHENMFWYRQDPGLGLRLIYFSYDVKMKEKGDIPEGYSVSREKKERFSLILESASTNQTSMYLCASSPGQGEGQPQHFGDGTRLSIL.

The chain uses TRBV27 and TRBJ1-1, with 9 nucleotides matching TRBD1. The junction had 8 bases not matched to a gene; V was cut back by 5 bases and J by 7 bases. Germline lookup yields CDR1 MNHEY and CDR2 SMNVEV (reference sequence). The CDR3 is made up of 14 amino acids. The CDR3 reads CASSHDRGASEAFF. CDR3 DNA sequence: TGTGCCAGCAGTCACGACAGGGGGGCAAGTGAAGCTTTCTTT.

This rearrangement joins TRBV7-2 to TRBJ2-2, with 7 bases that match TRBD2. This CDR3 spans 14 amino acids. V trimming: 6 bases; J trimming: 6 bases; junction bases outside the gene matches: 7. CDR1 and CDR2 (germline): SGHTA, FQGNSA. The CDR3 region has the DNA TGTGCCAGCAGTATCGTCCGGGGGGCCGGGGAGCTGTTTTTT. It yields the protein CASSIVRGAGELFF.

The chain carries TRBV9 and TRBJ2-7, with D tentatively TRBD2 (5 bases). From germline, CDR1 is SGDLS and CDR2 YYNGEE. Trimming removed 3 bases from V and 4 bases from J, with 20 bases in between. CDR3 length: 16 amino acids. This CDR3 reads CASSEGLRSEGYEQYF. For the CDR3, the DNA is TGTGCCAGCAGCGAGGGTCTCAGGTCCGAGGGATACGAGCAGTACTTC.

The V gene is TRBV30, the J gene TRBJ2-1, with D uncertain. V was trimmed by 0 bases and J by 4 bases, leaving 7 bases between them. Germline V lookup: CDR1 GTSNPN, CDR2 SVGIG (reference sequence). This CDR3 is built from 13 residues. CDR3 DNA sequence: TGTGCCTGGAGTGTAAACAAATACAATGAGCAGTTCTTC. Its protein product is CAWSVNKYNEQFF.

This chain joins TRBV27 and TRBJ2-1; tentative D call: TRBD1 (6 bases). With 5 bases removed from V and 4 bases from J, the gap between germline ends came to 12 bases. The CDR3 length is 14 residues. Germline CDR1 MNHEY, CDR2 SMNVEV (reference sequence). The CDR3 loop is CASSLTQGYNEQFF. CDR3 sequence (DNA): TGTGCCAGCAGTCTGACCCAGGGGTACAATGAGCAGTTCTTC.

The V call is TRBV7-9, the J call TRBJ2-5; 8 positions match TRBD1. CDR1 and CDR2 from the germline V gene are SEHNR and FQNEAQ (reference sequence). The CDR3 is 14 amino acids. J gave up 5 bases and V 2 bases, and 4 bases lay outside the gene matches. CDR3 protein: CASSLSGGRETQYF. The CDR3 DNA reads TGTGCCAGCAGCTTATCAGGGGGCCGGGAGACCCAGTACTTC.

The V gene is TRBV7-3, the J gene TRBJ2-7; maybe TRBD1 (5 bases). In germline, CDR1 is SGHTA, CDR2 FQGTGA. The CDR3 is 13 amino acids. Deletions cut 2 bases from V and 6 bases from J, with 11 bases between. CDR3 sequence reads: CASSLVQEAEQYF. DNA for the CDR3: TGTGCCAGCAGCTTAGTACAGGAAGCCGAGCAGTACTTC.